The 22 T cell receptor beta chains below come from one sample, sequenced in a study of blood T cell repertoires in COVID-19. Clones were sequenced by immunoSEQ multiplex PCR, and TCRdb holds only the in-frame ones, with some missing. The top ten clones hold 2.6% of a sample with some 320,000 clones, more than 75% of them seen once. Source material: PBMCs or T cells enriched from blood (not recorded which). The source is a man aged 55 to 70 who had recovered from COVID-19.

The chain joins TRBV24-1 to TRBJ1-5; D gene uncertain. The CDR3 runs 14 residues. V shed 5 bases and J shed 4 bases, with 11 bases lying between them. Germline V gene data show CDR1 as KGHDR and CDR2 as SFDVKD. The CDR3 bases are TGTGCCACCAGTGGGCCGCGGAGTAATCAGCCCCAGCATTTT. This gives the protein CATSGPRSNQPQHF.

The chain joins TRBV28 to TRBJ2-7; unclear D gene. Germline CDR1 MDHEN, CDR2 SYDVKM. The CDR3 runs 13 residues. The V gene lost 4 bases and the J gene lost 3 bases, with 10 bases spanning the gap. CDR3 protein: CASSWAAGYEQYF. In DNA, the CDR3 is TGTGCCAGCAGTTGGGCAGCCGGCTACGAGCAGTACTTC. The full variable domain, rest sourced from reference TRBV28 and TRBJ2-7, is DVKVTQSSRYLVKRTGEKVFLECVQDMDHENMFWYRQDPGLGLRLIYFSYDVKMKEKGDIPEGYSVSREKKERFSLILESASTNQTSMYLCASSWAAGYEQYFGPGTRLTVT.

The chain is built from TRBV7-9 and TRBJ2-1, with 7 bases matching TRBD2. CDR1 is SEHNR, CDR2 FQNEAQ, per germline (reference sequence). This CDR3 contains 17 residues. J lost 5 bases, V lost 0 bases, and 10 bases had no gene match. The CDR3 DNA sequence: TGTGCCAGCAGCTTAGCTTTCGGACTAGAGTACCACAATGAGCAGTTCTTC. Its protein is CASSLAFGLEYHNEQFF.

This chain links TRBV7-2 with TRBJ1-1; D possibly corresponds to TRBD1 (5 bases). The germline gives CDR1 SGHTA, CDR2 FQGNSA. Deletions cut 5 bases from V and 2 bases from J, with 15 bases between. The CDR3 spans 15 residues. CDR3 region: CASSPYGGVNTEAFF. In DNA form, the CDR3 reads TGTGCCAGCAGCCCCTATGGAGGGGTAAACACTGAAGCTTTCTTT.

The genes are TRBV7-9 and TRBJ2-1, with 8 bases fitting TRBD2. The CDR3 runs to 18 residues. Losses at the gene ends were 5 bases for V and 3 bases for J; bases not matched to a gene: 15. Germline assignment: CDR1 SEHNR and CDR2 FQNEAQ (reference sequence). Here the CDR3 DNA reads TGTGCCAGCAGCCAGGGTAGGAGGGCGGGGGGAGTCTACAATGAGCAGTTCTTC. Translating it yields CASSQGRRAGGVYNEQFF.

The V call is TRBV18, the J call TRBJ2-2; D is uncertain. Germline lookup yields CDR1 KGHSH and CDR2 LQKENI. The CDR3 extends over 16 amino acids. The V end lost 2 bases, the J end lost 4 bases, and 14 bases lay between the germline ends. CDR3 DNA sequence: TGTGCCAGCTCACCAAGGAATAGCCGAGGCACCGGGGAGCTGTTTTTT. Its translation is CASSPRNSRGTGELFF. Based on the CDR3 plus reference TRBV18 and TRBJ2-2, the full variable domain is NAGVMQNPRHLVRRRGQEARLRCSPMKGHSHVYWYRQLPEEGLKFMVYLQKENIIDESGMPKERFSAEFPKEGPSILRIQQVVRGDSAAYFCASSPRNSRGTGELFFGEGSRLTVL.

The V and J genes are TRBV5-8 and TRBJ2-3; TRBD2 might be the D (6 bases). Germline CDR1 and CDR2: SGHTS and YDEGEE. The V end lost 3 bases, the J end lost 3 bases, and 14 bases lay between the germline ends. The CDR3 loop spans 15 amino acids. The DNA for the CDR3 is TGTGCCAGCAGCTACGGGACTTCAGGGACAGATACGCAGTATTTT. This codes for CASSYGTSGTDTQYF. The variable domain in full, with the rest retrieved from reference TRBV5-8 and TRBJ2-3, is EAGVTQSPTHLIKTRGQQATLRCSPISGHTSVYWYQQALGLGLQFLLWYDEGEERNRGNFPPRFSGRQFPNYSSELNVNALELEDSALYLCASSYGTSGTDTQYFGPGTRLTVL.

The J gene is TRBJ2-7, the V gene TRBV11-3; TRBD1 is a possible D gene (5 bases). V was clipped by 5 bases and J by 4 bases, with 15 bases between them. The CDR3 sequence is 14 residues long. The germline V gene has CDR1 SGHNT and CDR2 YENEEA. CDR3 sequence (DNA): TGTGCCAGCAGCGGGGCTGGGGTCCAGTACGAGCAGTACTTC. Its protein product is CASSGAGVQYEQYF.

This clone was observed a single time. The chain carries TRBV5-1 and TRBJ2-3; possible D gene TRBD2, 6 bases. The CDR3 extends over 15 amino acids. Trimming took 7 bases from V and 0 from J, leaving 15 bases between them. Germline CDR1 is SGHRS and CDR2 is YFSETQ. In DNA form, the CDR3 reads TGCGCCAGCGCGGGGAGCTTCACTAGCACAGATACGCAGTATTTT. Translating it yields CASAGSFTSTDTQYF.

Of note for this clone: Compared with germline, one end of the junction differs, possibly owing to a read error. The chain uses TRBV27 and TRBJ2-1; TRBD2 aligns across 11 bases. The CDR3 covers 14 residues. Looked up from germline, CDR1 is MNHEY and CDR2 is SMNVEV (reference sequence). CDR3 in amino acids: CAISTSGGYGEQFF. As DNA, the CDR3 is TGTGCCATCAGTACTAGCGGGGGTTACGGTGAGCAGTTCTTC.

The chain carries TRBV9 and TRBJ1-1; TRBD1 agrees at 10 bases. Germline CDR1 SGDLS, CDR2 YYNGEE. The ends lost 3 bases at V and 4 bases at J; junction bases unmatched: 12. This CDR3 has 17 amino acids. CDR3 coding DNA: TGTGCCAGCAGCGGAGGGACAGGGGCTCAGGCTGGCACTGAAGCTTTCTTT. This gives the protein CASSGGTGAQAGTEAFF.

This chain uses TRBV15 with TRBJ1-6; D gene unclear. The V end lost 6 bases, the J end lost 6 bases, and 6 bases lay between the germline ends. The CDR3 is 12 amino acids. Germline V gene sequence: CDR1 LNHNV, CDR2 YYDKDF (reference sequence). CDR3 DNA: TGTGCCACCAGGCAGGCTAATTCACCCCTCCACTTT. It translates to CATRQANSPLHF.

The rearrangement links TRBV21-1 to TRBJ2-2; TRBD2, the table's D call, was not compared with the DNA. TRBV21-1 is listed as a pseudogene. The CDR3 has 18 residues. The CDR3 nucleotides are TGTGCCAGCAGCAAAGTCTTTCTAGCGGGAGGCTCCCCCGGGGAGCTGTTTTTT. It translates to CASSKVFLAGGSPGELFF.

The chain recombines TRBV5-1 with TRBJ2-7; TRBD1 agrees at 9 bases. CDR1 and CDR2 (germline): SGHRS, YFSETQ. Trimming removed 4 bases from V and 3 bases from J; junction bases left unmatched: 8. The CDR3 is made up of 15 amino acids. CDR3 nucleotides: TGCGCCAGCAGCAGCCAGGGACAGGGAATCTACGAGCAGTACTTC. Residues: CASSSQGQGIYEQYF. The full variable domain, in which reference TRBV5-1 and TRBJ2-7 provide the parts outside the CDR3, is KAGVTQTPRYLIKTRGQQVTLSCSPISGHRSVSWYQQTPGQGLQFLFEYFSETQRNKGNFPGRFSGRQFSNSRSEMNVSTLELGDSALYLCASSSQGQGIYEQYFGPGTRLTVT.

This clone came up a few times. This sequence joins TRBV5-1 and TRBJ2-7, with D possibly being TRBD1 (5 bases). V lost 0 bases and J 3 bases, leaving 7 bases between the germline ends. Germline V lookup: CDR1 SGHRS, CDR2 YFSETQ. The CDR3 length is 13 residues. The CDR3 DNA reads as TGCGCCAGCAGCTTGGGACAGAACTACGAGCAGTACTTC. As protein: CASSLGQNYEQYF.

This chain joins TRBV19 and TRBJ2-6; the match to TRBD1 covers 9 bases. After removal of 5 bases from V and 0 bases from J, the junction contained 8 bases not matched to a gene. Germline V gene data show CDR1 as LNHDA and CDR2 as SQIVND (reference sequence). CDR3 length: 18 residues. The CDR3 reads CASSFTGTGSSGANVLTF. The CDR3 bases are TGTGCCAGTAGTTTCACCGGGACAGGGAGCTCTGGGGCCAACGTCCTGACTTTC.

This clone was observed a single time. The chain is built from TRBV7-2 and TRBJ2-3; D gene ambiguous. The V gene's germline CDR1 is SGHTA and CDR2 FQGNSA. This CDR3 spans 16 amino acids. V lost 1 base and J 6 bases, leaving 17 bases between the germline ends. CDR3 bases: TGTGCCAGCAGCTTAGAGTTACTACTTCGTTCGGATACGCAGTATTTT. It codes for CASSLELLLRSDTQYF.

In this sample, this clone turned up a few times. The gene calls are TRBV5-6 and TRBJ2-4, with a possible D match to TRBD2 (6 bases). Germline V gene data show CDR1 as SGHDT and CDR2 as YYEEEE. Trimming removed 6 bases from V and 3 bases from J, with 28 bases in between. The CDR3 sequence is 19 residues long. CDR3 loop: CASIARGAGSWGDKNIQYF. The CDR3 coding sequence is TGTGCCAGCATCGCACGGGGAGCGGGCTCGTGGGGGGACAAAAACATTCAGTACTTC.

The chain carries TRBV4-2 and TRBJ2-1; D might be TRBD1 (5 bases). V was cut by 0 bases and J by 9 bases, with 9 bases left in between. Germline values: CDR1 LGHNA, CDR2 YNFKEQ. The CDR3 spans 13 residues. The CDR3 sequence is CASSQEGRGEQFF. The CDR3 DNA sequence: TGTGCCAGCAGCCAAGAGGGAAGGGGTGAGCAGTTCTTC.

The J gene is TRBJ2-1, the V gene TRBV11-2, with TRBD2 matching over 10 bases. Germline CDR1 and CDR2: SGHAT and FQNNGV. The CDR3 covers 15 residues. The V gene end was trimmed by 5 bases and the J gene end by 5 bases; junction bases not matched to a gene: 6. The CDR3 coding sequence is TGTGCCAGCAGCGCCCGGACTAGCGGTAACAATGAGCAGTTCTTC. It codes for CASSARTSGNNEQFF.

This rearrangement joins TRBV18 to TRBJ2-7; tentative D call: TRBD1 (5 bases). Trimming shortened V by 0 bases and J by 2 bases, and 8 bases separated the two germline ends. CDR3 length: 14 amino acids. From germline, CDR1 is KGHSH and CDR2 LQKENI. CDR3 coding DNA: TGTGCCAGCTCACCACCGACAGTTCCCTACGAGCAGTACTTC. Its translation: CASSPPTVPYEQYF.

The CDR3: CASSHPGYEQYF. DNA of the CDR3: TGCGCCAGCAGCCACCCCGGCTACGAGCAGTACTTC. The rearrangement links TRBV4-1 to TRBJ2-7; D is uncertain. Trimming removed 3 bases from V and 3 bases from J, with 6 bases in between. This CDR3 region has 12 residues. Germline V CDR1 and CDR2: MGHRA, YSYEKL.